These 9 T cell receptor beta chains share one sample of origin, sequenced in a study of PD-1 blockade in classical Hodgkin lymphoma. The assay was immunoSEQ multiplex PCR, and TCRdb's table has in-frame clones only and misses some. Of some 21,000 clones in the sample, approximately 87% were seen once. Stated time point: newly diagnosed, previously untreated cHL patient sample. Thawed PBMCs were subjected to magnetic negative selection, which yielded isolated CD8+ T cells. The sample was CD8+ T cells from blood. Receptors originate from a human donor with classical Hodgkin lymphoma.

The chain carries TRBV4-1 and TRBJ2-2, with D possibly being TRBD1 (6 bases). The germline CDR1 and CDR2 sequences are MGHRA and YSYEKL. The CDR3 consists of 16 residues. V lost 0 bases and J lost 6, with 14 bases in between. CDR3 residues: CASSQEDRSYAGELFF. In nucleotides, the CDR3 is TGCGCCAGCAGCCAAGAAGACAGGTCATACGCCGGGGAGCTGTTTTTT.

The rearrangement joins TRBV7-6 to TRBJ1-4; D perhaps matches TRBD1 (6 bases). Looked up from germline, CDR1 is SGHVS and CDR2 is FNYEAQ. The V gene lost 5 bases and the J gene lost 4 bases, with 17 bases spanning the gap. CDR3 length: 16 residues. The CDR3 sequence: CASSRGGDGLNEKLFF. In DNA, the CDR3 is TGTGCCAGCAGCCGAGGGGGGGACGGACTTAATGAAAAACTGTTTTTT.

The rearrangement uses TRBV4-1 and TRBJ2-5; TRBD2 matches at 9 bases. The CDR3 is 16 residues long. The ends lost 1 base at V and 5 bases at J; junction bases unmatched: 8. Germline assignment: CDR1 MGHRA and CDR2 YSYEKL. The CDR3 sequence is CASSQGYGGGVETQYF. The CDR3 DNA is TGCGCCAGCAGCCAAGGCTATGGCGGGGGGGTGGAGACCCAGTACTTC.

This clone was counted once. The chain employs TRBV27 and TRBJ2-7; 12 positions agree with TRBD1. Germline CDR1 MNHEY, CDR2 SMNVEV (reference sequence). CDR3 length: 17 amino acids. V lost 5 bases to trimming and J lost 3 bases; unmatched junction nucleotides: 11. CDR3 sequence: CASSRTGQGAFFYEQYF. CDR3 DNA sequence: TGTGCCAGCAGTCGAACGGGACAGGGGGCATTCTTCTACGAGCAGTACTTC.

This clone was counted between two and nine times. The chain uses TRBV5-3 and TRBJ1-2; D ambiguous. TRBV5-3 has ORF status, its function being uncertain. The CDR3 runs to 12 residues. Trimming removed 8 bases from V and 1 base from J, with 9 bases in between. CDR3 coding DNA: TGTGCCAGCCCTATAGGTAACTATGGCTACACCTTC. It translates to CASPIGNYGYTF.

This sequence joins TRBV2 and TRBJ2-3; 11 nucleotides match TRBD2. Germline assignment: CDR1 SNHLY and CDR2 FYNNEI. J lost 5 bases, V lost 5 bases, and 3 bases had no gene match. The CDR3 has 14 residues. CDR3 DNA: TGTGCCAGCAGTCGAGGACTAGCGGGAGATACGCAGTATTTT. Translation: CASSRGLAGDTQYF.

This chain uses TRBV6-5 with TRBJ1-4; a weak D match, TRBD1 (5 bases). V dropped 10 bases and J dropped 6 bases, with 9 bases sitting between them. The CDR3 covers 11 residues. CDR1 is MNHEY and CDR2 is SVGAGI in the germline V gene. The chain's CDR3 is CATGTYEKLFF. As DNA, the CDR3 is TGTGCCACCGGGACGTATGAAAAACTGTTTTTT.

The genes are TRBV19 and TRBJ1-1, with D possibly matching TRBD1 (6 bases). This CDR3 region has 16 residues. Per the germline V gene, CDR1 is LNHDA and CDR2 is SQIVND (reference sequence). V was clipped by 5 bases and J by 1 base, with 17 bases between them. CDR3 loop: CASSDDFGTTNTEAFF. CDR3 in DNA: TGTGCCAGTAGTGATGACTTCGGGACAACGAACACTGAAGCTTTCTTT.

The gene calls are TRBV11-2 and TRBJ1-2; weak D call: TRBD1 (5 bases). CDR3 length: 16 residues. Germline V gives CDR1 SGHAT, CDR2 FQNNGV. Between the trimmed V and J ends, which lost 5 bases and 0 bases, there was a span of 16 bases. CDR3 sequence (DNA): TGTGCCAGCAGCGGCTACCGGGACCGGTCTAACTATGGCTACACCTTC. It specifies CASSGYRDRSNYGYTF.